The clone carrying this T cell receptor beta chain was counted a single time. The antigen remains unidentified. The table came from immunoSEQ multiplex PCR; TCRdb's copy has only in-frame clones and leaves some out. The sample has about 350,000 clones; under 95% are singletons. The sample comes from a study of Ad26.COV2.S vaccination and SARS-CoV-2 variants. Per germline, CDR1 PRHDT and CDR2 FYEKMQ (reference sequence). The CDR3 is 18 amino acids. The V gene end was trimmed by 0 bases and the J gene end by 7 bases; junction bases not matched to a gene: 13. Findings of the study overall: Placebo recipients had lower spike-specific TCR breadth than vaccine recipients.

The source was peripheral blood, collected after recovery from COVID-19. The chain couples TRBV13 to TRBJ2-2; TRBD1 matches at 8 bases. The receptor comes from a human donor who had recovered from COVID-19. CDR3 nucleotide sequence: TGTGCCAGCAGCTTAGGCCCTTCGAGGACAGGGAGTGGCGGGGAGCTGTTTTTT. Its protein product is CASSLGPSRTGSGGELFF.